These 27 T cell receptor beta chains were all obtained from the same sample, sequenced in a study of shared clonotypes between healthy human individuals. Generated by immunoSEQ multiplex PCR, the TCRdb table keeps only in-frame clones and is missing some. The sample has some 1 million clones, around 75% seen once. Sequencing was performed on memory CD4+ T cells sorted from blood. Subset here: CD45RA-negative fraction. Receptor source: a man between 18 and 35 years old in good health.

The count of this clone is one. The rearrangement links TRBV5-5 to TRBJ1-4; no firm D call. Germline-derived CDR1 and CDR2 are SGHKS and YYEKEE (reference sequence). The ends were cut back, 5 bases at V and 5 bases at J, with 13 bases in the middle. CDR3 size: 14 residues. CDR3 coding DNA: TGTGCCAGCAGTCATGGACGGAGCAATGAAAAACTGTTTTTT. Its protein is CASSHGRSNEKLFF.

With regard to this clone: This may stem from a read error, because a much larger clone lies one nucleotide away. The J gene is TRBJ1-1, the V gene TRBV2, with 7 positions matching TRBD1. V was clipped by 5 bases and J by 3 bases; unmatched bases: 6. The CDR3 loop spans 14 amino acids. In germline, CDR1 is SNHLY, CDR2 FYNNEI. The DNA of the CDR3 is TGTGCCAGCAGTCAAGACAGGGAGTACACTGAAGCTTTCTTT. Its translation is CASSQDREYTEAFF.

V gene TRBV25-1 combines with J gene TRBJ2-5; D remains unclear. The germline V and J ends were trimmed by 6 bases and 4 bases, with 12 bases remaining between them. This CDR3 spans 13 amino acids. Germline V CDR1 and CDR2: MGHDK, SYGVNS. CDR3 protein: CASRMTPGETQYF. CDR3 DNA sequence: TGTGCCAGCAGGATGACACCTGGAGAGACCCAGTACTTC.

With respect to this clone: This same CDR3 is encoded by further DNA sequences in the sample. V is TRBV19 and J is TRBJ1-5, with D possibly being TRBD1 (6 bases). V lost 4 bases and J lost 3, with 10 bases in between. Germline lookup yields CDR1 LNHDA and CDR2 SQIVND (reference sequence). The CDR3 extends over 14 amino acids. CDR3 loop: CASSTTGFNQPQHF. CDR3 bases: TGTGCCAGTAGTACGACAGGATTCAATCAGCCCCAGCATTTT.

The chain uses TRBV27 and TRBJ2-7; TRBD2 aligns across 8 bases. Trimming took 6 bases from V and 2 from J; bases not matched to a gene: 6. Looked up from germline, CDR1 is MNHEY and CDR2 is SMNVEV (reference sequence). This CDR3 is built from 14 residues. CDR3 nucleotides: TGTGCCAGCAGCCGCGGGGGGCCCCCCTACGAGCAGTACTTC. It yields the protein CASSRGGPPYEQYF.

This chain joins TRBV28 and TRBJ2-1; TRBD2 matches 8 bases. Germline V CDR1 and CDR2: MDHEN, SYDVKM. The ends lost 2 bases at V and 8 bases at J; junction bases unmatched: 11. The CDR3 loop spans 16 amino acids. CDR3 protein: CASSLRSRGRRDEQFF. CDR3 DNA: TGTGCCAGCAGTTTAAGGTCGCGCGGGAGGAGGGATGAGCAGTTCTTC.

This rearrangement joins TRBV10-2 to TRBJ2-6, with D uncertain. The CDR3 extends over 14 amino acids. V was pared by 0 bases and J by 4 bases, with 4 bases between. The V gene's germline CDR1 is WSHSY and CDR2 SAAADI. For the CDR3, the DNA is TGCGCCAGCAGTGAGTCGTTCGGGGCCAACGTCCTGACTTTC. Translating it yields CASSESFGANVLTF.

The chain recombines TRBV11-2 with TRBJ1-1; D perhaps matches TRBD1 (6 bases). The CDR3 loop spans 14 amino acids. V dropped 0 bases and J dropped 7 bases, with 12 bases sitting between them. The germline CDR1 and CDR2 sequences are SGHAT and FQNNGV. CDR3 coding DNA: TGTGCCAGCAGCTTAGATATGGGGGGCCGTGAAGCTTTCTTT. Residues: CASSLDMGGREAFF.

The DNA for the CDR3 is TGTGCCAGCAGCGGCTGGATTCCTAGCACAGATACGCAGTATTTT. Its protein product is CASSGWIPSTDTQYF. This chain joins TRBV5-6 and TRBJ2-3; D is unresolved. V was pared by 4 bases and J by 0 bases, with 12 bases between. The CDR3 length is 15 residues. Germline V lookup: CDR1 SGHDT, CDR2 YYEEEE. The full variable domain, rest sourced from reference TRBV5-6 and TRBJ2-3, is DAGVTQSPTHLIKTRGQQVTLRCSPKSGHDTVSWYQQALGQGPQFIFQYYEEEERQRGNFPDRFSGHQFPNYSSELNVNALLLGDSALYLCASSGWIPSTDTQYFGPGTRLTVL.

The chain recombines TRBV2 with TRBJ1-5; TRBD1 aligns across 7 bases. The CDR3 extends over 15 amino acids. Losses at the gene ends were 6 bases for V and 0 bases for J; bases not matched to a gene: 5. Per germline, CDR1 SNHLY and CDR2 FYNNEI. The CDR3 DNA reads TGTGCCAGCAGCCGGGGACAGACTAGCAATCAGCCCCAGCATTTT. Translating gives CASSRGQTSNQPQHF.

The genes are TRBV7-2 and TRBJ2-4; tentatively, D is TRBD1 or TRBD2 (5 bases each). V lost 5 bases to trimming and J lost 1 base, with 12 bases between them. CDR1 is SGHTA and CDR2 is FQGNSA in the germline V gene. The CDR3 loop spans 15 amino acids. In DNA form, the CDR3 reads TGTGCCAGCAGCCCGAAATGGGGGGCCAAAAACATTCAGTACTTC. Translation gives CASSPKWGAKNIQYF.

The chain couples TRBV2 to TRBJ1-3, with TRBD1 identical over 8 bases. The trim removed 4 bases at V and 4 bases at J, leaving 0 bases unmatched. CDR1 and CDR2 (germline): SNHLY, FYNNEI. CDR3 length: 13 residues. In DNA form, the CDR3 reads TGTGCCAGCAGTGGGACAGGGGGAAACACCATATATTTT. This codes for CASSGTGGNTIYF.

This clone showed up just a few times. As DNA, the CDR3 is TGTGCCAGCTCACCATTAGGGTCTCCCACTGAAGCTTTCTTT. Its translation: CASSPLGSPTEAFF. V is TRBV18 and J is TRBJ1-1; D not resolved. V shed 2 bases and J shed 4 bases, with 11 bases lying between them. This CDR3 has 14 residues. Germline V gene sequence: CDR1 KGHSH, CDR2 LQKENI.

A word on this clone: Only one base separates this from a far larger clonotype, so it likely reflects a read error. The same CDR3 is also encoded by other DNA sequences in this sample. CDR3 in amino acids: CASSPRGGNQPQHF. CDR3 DNA sequence: TGTGCCAGCAGCCCACGGGGCGGGAATCAGCCCCAGCATTTT. The chain is built from TRBV7-2 and TRBJ1-5; perhaps TRBD1 as D (5 bases). Trimming shortened V by 5 bases and J by 4 bases, and 12 bases separated the two germline ends. The germline gives CDR1 SGHTA, CDR2 FQGNSA. There are 14 residues in the CDR3. Drawing the rest from reference TRBV7-2 and TRBJ1-5, the complete variable domain is GAGVSQSPSNKVTEKGKDVELRCDPISGHTALYWYRQSLGQGLEFLIYFQGNSAPDKSGLPSDRFSAERTGGSVSTLTIQRTQQEDSAVYLCASSPRGGNQPQHFGDGTRLSIL.

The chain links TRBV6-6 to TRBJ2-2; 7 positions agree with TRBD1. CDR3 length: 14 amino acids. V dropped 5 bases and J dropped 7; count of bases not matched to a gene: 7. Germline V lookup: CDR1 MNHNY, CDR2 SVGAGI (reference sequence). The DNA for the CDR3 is TGTGCCAGCAGTCGACAGGGTGATGTCGGGGAGCTGTTTTTT. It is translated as CASSRQGDVGELFF.

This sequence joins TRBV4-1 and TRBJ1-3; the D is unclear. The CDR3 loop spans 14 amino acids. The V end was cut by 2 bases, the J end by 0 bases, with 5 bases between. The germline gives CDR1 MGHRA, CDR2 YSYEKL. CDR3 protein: CASSQTFSGNTIYF. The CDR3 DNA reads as TGCGCCAGCAGCCAAACCTTCTCTGGAAACACCATATATTTT.

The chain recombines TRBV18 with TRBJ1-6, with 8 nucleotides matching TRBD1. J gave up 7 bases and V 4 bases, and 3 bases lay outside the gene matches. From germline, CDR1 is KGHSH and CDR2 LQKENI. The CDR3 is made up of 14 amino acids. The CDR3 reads CASSRTGRNSPLHF. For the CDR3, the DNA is TGTGCCAGCTCACGGACAGGGCGGAATTCACCCCTCCACTTT.

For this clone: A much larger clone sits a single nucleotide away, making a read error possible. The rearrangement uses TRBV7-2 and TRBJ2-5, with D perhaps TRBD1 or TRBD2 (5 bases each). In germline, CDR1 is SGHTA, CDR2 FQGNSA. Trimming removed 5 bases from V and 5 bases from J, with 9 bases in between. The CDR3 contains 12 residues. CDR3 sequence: CASSRDRETQYF. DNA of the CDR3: TGTGCCAGCAGCCGGGACCGGGAGACCCAGTACTTC.

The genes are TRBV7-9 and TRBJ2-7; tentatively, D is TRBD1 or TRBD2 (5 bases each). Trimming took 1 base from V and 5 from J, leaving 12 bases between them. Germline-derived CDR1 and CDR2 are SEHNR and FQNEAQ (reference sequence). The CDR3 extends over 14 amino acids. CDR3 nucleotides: TGTGCCAGCAGCTTAGGAGGGGAACGAAACGAGCAGTACTTC. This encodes CASSLGGERNEQYF.

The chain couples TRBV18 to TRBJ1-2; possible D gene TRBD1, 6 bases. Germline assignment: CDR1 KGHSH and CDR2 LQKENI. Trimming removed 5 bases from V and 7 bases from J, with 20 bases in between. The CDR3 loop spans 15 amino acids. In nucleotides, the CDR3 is TGTGCCAGCTCAGGCCCTCCGGCACAGGGAGGTGGCTACACCTTC. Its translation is CASSGPPAQGGGYTF. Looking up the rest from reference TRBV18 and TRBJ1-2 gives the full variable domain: NAGVMQNPRHLVRRRGQEARLRCSPMKGHSHVYWYRQLPEEGLKFMVYLQKENIIDESGMPKERFSAEFPKEGPSILRIQQVVRGDSAAYFCASSGPPAQGGGYTFGSGTRLTVV.

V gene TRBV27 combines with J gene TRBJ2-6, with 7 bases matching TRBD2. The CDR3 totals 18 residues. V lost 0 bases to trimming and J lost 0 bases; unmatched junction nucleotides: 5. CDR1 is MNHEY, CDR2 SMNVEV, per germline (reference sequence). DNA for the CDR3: TGTGCCAGCAGTTTATCGAAGGGCGGGAGCTCTGGGGCCAACGTCCTGACTTTC. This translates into CASSLSKGGSSGANVLTF.

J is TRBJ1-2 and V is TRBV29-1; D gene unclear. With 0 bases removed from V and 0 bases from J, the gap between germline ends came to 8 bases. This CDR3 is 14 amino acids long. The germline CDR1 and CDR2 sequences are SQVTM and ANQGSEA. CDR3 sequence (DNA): TGCAGCGTTGAAGATCCACGGACTAACTATGGCTACACCTTC. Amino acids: CSVEDPRTNYGYTF.

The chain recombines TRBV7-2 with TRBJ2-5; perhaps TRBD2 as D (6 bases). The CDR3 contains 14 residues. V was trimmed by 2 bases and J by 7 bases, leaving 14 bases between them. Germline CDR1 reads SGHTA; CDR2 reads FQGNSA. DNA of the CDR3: TGTGCCAGCAGCTTAAGGAGGGAGTCTGGGACCCAGTACTTC. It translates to CASSLRRESGTQYF.

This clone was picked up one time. CDR3: CASSPGLARETQYF. The CDR3 nucleotides are TGTGCCAGCAGCCCGGGACTAGCGCGTGAGACCCAGTACTTC. The V call is TRBV2, the J call TRBJ2-5; TRBD2 matches 10 bases. CDR3 length: 14 amino acids. Germline trimming cut 6 bases from V and 5 bases from J; bases unmatched to any gene: 6. CDR1 is SNHLY, CDR2 FYNNEI, per germline.

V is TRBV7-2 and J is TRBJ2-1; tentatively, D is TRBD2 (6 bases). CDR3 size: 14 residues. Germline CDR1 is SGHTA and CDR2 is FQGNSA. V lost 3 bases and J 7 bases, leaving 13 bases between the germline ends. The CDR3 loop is CASSFLATLNEQFF. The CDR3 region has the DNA TGTGCCAGCAGCTTCCTAGCGACTCTGAATGAGCAGTTCTTC.

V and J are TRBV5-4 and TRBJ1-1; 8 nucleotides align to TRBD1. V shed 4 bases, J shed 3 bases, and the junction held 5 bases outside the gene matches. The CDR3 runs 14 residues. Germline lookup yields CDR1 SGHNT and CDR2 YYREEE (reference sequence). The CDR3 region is CASSLDRADTEAFF. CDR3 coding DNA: TGTGCCAGCAGCCTGGACAGGGCGGACACTGAAGCTTTCTTT.

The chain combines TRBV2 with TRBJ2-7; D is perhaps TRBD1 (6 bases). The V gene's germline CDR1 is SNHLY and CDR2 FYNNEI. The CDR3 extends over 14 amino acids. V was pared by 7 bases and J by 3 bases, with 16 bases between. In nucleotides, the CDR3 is TGTGCCAGCAAATTGGGCAGGGACAACTACGAGCAGTACTTC. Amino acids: CASKLGRDNYEQYF.